This TCR beta chain was captured by sequencing in a study of OX40 agonist ivuxolimab in advanced cancers. Regarding the research as a whole: The costimulatory receptor OX40 (CD134) was targeted by ivuxolimab, a fully human IgG2 agonistic monoclonal antibody. Intravenous ivuxolimab was administered to patients every 2 weeks at six dose levels: 0.01, 0.1, 0.3, 1.5, 3 and 10 mg/kg. Of the roughly 51 patients in dose escalation, about 20 had hepatocellular carcinoma, around 15 had melanoma, 9 had renal cell carcinoma and 9 had head and neck cancer. The dose-escalation cohort was 82.7% male with a mean age of approximately 60 years, ranging from about 23 to 85. Prior anti-PD-1, anti-PD-L1 or anti-CTLA-4 therapy was permitted, and checkpoint inhibitors had been received by less than 45% of dose-escalation patients. Partial responses were achieved by three dose-escalation patients, of whom one had hepatocellular carcinoma and two had cutaneous melanoma. The purpose of peripheral TCRbeta sequencing was to test whether ivuxolimab changed TCR sequence diversity and led to clonal T-cell expansion. The paper covers the monotherapy dose-escalation part of the phase I ivuxolimab trial, which included N ≈ 50 patients. Overall study outcomes, separate from this receptor: In the 0.1-3.0 mg/kg groups, partial responders were among the patients with the lowest normalized peripheral clonal expansion, particularly in CD8+ T cells. After ivuxolimab, expanded clones were on average more numerous among CD8+ T cells than among CD4+ T cells. At doses from 0.1 to 3.0 mg/kg, clonal expansion was seen in both CD4+ and CD8+ blood T cells between baseline and week 6. Low levels of normalized T-cell clonal expansion were also seen in some patients who did not respond. The antigen specificity of the clonally expanded peripheral T cells was not determined.

Genomic DNA was isolated from the sorted cells so that the TCRbeta CDR3 region could be sequenced. TCRbeta CDR3 regions were sequenced using the immunoSEQ Assay. Here the immuneACCESS table is served through TCRdb, limited to in-frame sequences with V and J called. Missing clones are a known gap in these copies; in checked studies unresolved V genes cover under half, and the rest lacks a known reason. The table for this sample lists about 79,000 clones; about 90% of them were counted only once. About 0.35% of the sample goes to the ten largest clones. The trial excluded patients who had a history of autoimmune disease or who were on systemic immunosuppression. Peripheral blood for TCR sequencing was collected from all dose cohorts at baseline, on cycle 4 day 1, and on cycle 7 day 1. The samples were drawn from a first-in-human, open-label, multicenter phase I dose-escalation trial of ivuxolimab. Adults with locally advanced or metastatic head and neck squamous cell, hepatocellular, melanoma or renal cell carcinoma were enrolled in the trial. Before TCR sequencing, CD4+ T cells and CD8+ T cells from peripheral blood were sorted into separate populations.

As concerns this clone: Its cognate antigen has yet to be identified. No base qualities exist here, and no much larger clone lies one base off it.

This sequence originates from an adult with an advanced solid tumor such as melanoma, head and neck, liver or kidney cancer. The source material was CD4+ or CD8+ T cells sorted from blood, sampled in a trial of the OX40 agonist ivuxolimab.

The DNA sequence follows: TGTGCCAGTAGTATATTTGGACAGTCCTACAATGAGCAGTTCTTC. Its translation is CASSIFGQSYNEQFF. The chain was built from TRBV19 and TRBJ2-1, with TRBD1 perhaps the D gene, on 6 matching bases. V loses 2 bases of germline sequence and J loses 1 base, and the interval between the two ends is 9 bases. Looking up the germline V gene (reference sequence) yields CDR1 LNHDA and CDR2 SQIVND. Its CDR3 holds 15 amino acids, cysteine through phenylalanine. The retained sequence is limited to the CDR3, 45 bases, with the frame set at the first base.